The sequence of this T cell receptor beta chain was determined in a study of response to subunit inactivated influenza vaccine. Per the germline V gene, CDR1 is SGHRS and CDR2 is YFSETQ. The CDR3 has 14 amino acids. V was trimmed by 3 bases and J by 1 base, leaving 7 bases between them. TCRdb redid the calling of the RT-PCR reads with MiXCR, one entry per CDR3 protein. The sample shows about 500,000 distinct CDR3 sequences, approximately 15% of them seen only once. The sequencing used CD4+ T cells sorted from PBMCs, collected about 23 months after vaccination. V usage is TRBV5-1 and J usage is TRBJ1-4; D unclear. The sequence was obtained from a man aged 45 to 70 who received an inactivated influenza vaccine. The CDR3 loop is CASSSDGTNEKLFF. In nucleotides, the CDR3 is TGCGCCAGCAGCTCTGATGGAACTAATGAAAAACTGTTTTTT. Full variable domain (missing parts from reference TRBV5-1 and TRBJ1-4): KAGVTQTPRYLIKTRGQQVTLSCSPISGHRSVSWYQQTPGQGLQFLFEYFSETQRNKGNFPGRFSGRQFSNSRSEMNVSTLELGDSALYLCASSSDGTNEKLFFGSGTQLSVL.